This T cell receptor beta chain derives from a study of CD8+CD57+ T cells in acquired aplastic anemia. V was shortened by 7 bases and J by 0 bases, with 13 bases between the two germline ends. Germline CDR1 is SGHVS and CDR2 is FQNEAQ. The CDR3 consists of 14 residues. Investigators profiled TCR beta VDJ and CDR3 from genomic DNA template. TCRdb independently ran MiXCR on the reads; one entry per CDR3 protein. The sample includes roughly 51,000 distinct CDR3 sequences, around 73% of them seen just once. A few counts support this clonotype. Sequencing was done on a sample of sorted CD4+, CD8+, or CD8+CD57+ T cells (not recorded which) from PBMCs. The chain links TRBV7-8 to TRBJ2-7; weak D call: TRBD1 (5 bases). The TCR was taken from a human donor in good health, serving as a control. The CDR3, as DNA: TGTGCCAGCACCGGACCGACAGTCTCCTACGAGCAGTACTTC. Its protein is CASTGPTVSYEQYF.